The clone carrying this T cell receptor (beta chain) was observed a few times. Antigen unknown. This sample is drawn from a study of cytomegalovirus exposure and HLA in healthy donors. Overall study findings and caveats: V- and J-gene trimming in TCR beta was tied to a missense DCLRE1C variant by an analysis performed later. Later analysis revealed greater clonal expansion in HLA-associated TCR beta chains than in equally common others. Researchers counted some 150 TCR beta chains as cytomegalovirus-associated.

It was with 60 Vbeta and 13 Jbeta primers that the PCR ran. Original processing methods: Around 11 million shared chains were among the roughly 80 million unique TCR beta chains that a later analysis counted. The data were produced by immunoSEQ multiplex PCR, yet TCRdb's version contains in-frame clones alone and is incomplete. V and J calls and clone size are those listed in that table; D and trimming were worked out from the DNA. This table holds roughly 100,000 clones, over 70% found once. The sequencing input was PBMCs. The sequence was collected from a man in his fifties in good health and CMV-seropositive.

The CDR3 DNA reads as TGTGCCAGCAGCTTAGAACAGACGAACTCCGGTCAGCCCCAGCATTTT. It specifies CASSLEQTNSGQPQHF. The V gene is TRBV7-8, the J gene TRBJ1-5; D unresolved. Trimming pared 1 base from V and 6 bases from J, leaving 16 bases between. This CDR3 contains 16 residues. Germline loops: CDR1 SGHVS, CDR2 FQNEAQ.